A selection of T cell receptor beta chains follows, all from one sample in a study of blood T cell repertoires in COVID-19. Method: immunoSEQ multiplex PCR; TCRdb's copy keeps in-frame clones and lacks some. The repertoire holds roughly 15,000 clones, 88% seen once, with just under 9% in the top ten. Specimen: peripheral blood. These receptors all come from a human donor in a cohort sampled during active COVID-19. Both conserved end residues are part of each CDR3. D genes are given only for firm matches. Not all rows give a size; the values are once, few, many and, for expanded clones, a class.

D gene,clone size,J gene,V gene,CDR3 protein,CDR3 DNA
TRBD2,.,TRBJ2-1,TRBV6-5,CASRRTSGRINEQFF,TGTGCCAGCAGACGAACTAGCGGGAGGATCAATGAGCAGTTCTTC
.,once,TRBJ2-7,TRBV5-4,CASSRDRITYEQYF,TGTGCCAGCAGCCGGGATCGGATCACCTACGAGCAGTACTTC
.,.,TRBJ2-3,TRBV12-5,CASGTSTDTQYF,TGTGCTAGTGGGACTAGCACAGATACGCAGTATTTT
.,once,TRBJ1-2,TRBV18,CASSPWAQMNYGYTF,TGTGCCAGCTCACCATGGGCCCAGATGAACTATGGCTACACCTTC
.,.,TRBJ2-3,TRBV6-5,CASSYSAARTDTQYF,TGTGCCAGCAGTTACTCGGCGGCTCGCACAGATACGCAGTATTTT
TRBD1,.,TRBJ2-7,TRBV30,CAYRTGQGDYEQYF,TGTGCCTACCGGACTGGACAGGGAGACTACGAGCAGTACTTC
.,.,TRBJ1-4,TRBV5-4,CASSLPGEKLFF,TGTGCCAGCAGCTTGCCCGGGGAAAAACTGTTTTTT
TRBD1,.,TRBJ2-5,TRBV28,CASRQTGEGETQYF,TGTGCCAGCAGGCAGACAGGGGAAGGGGAGACCCAGTACTTC
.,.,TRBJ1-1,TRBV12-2,CASRLGGQGVMNTEAFF,TGTGCAAGTCGCTTGGGGGGACAGGGTGTCATGAACACTGAAGCTTTCTTT
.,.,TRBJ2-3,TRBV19,CASSSQEWDTQYF,TGTGCCAGTAGTAGTCAGGAATGGGATACGCAGTATTTT
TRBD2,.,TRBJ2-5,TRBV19,CASSRDGTSGRAAETQYF,TGTGCCAGTTCAAGAGACGGGACTAGCGGGAGGGCCGCAGAGACCCAGTACTTC
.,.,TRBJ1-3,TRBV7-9,CASSSGVDWSSGNTIYF,TGTGCCAGCAGCTCTGGTGTCGACTGGAGCTCTGGAAACACCATATATTTT
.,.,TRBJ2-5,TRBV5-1,CASSLQTSSETQYF,TGCGCCAGCAGCCTCCAGACTAGTTCGGAGACCCAGTACTTC
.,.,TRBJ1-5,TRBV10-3,CAISESIFSLEGQPQHF,TGTGCCATCAGTGAGTCTATATTTAGTCTGGAGGGTCAGCCCCAGCATTTT
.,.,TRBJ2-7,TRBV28,CASPQAYEQYF,TGTGCCAGCCCACAGGCCTACGAGCAGTACTTC
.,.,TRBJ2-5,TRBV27,CASSYYRGETQYF,TGTGCCAGCAGTTACTACCGGGGGGAGACCCAGTACTTC
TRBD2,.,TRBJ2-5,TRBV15,CATSREAGKETQYF,TGTGCCACCAGCAGAGAAGCGGGAAAAGAGACCCAGTACTTC
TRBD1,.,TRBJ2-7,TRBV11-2,CASSLGGQGPYEQYF,TGTGCCAGCAGCTTAGGAGGACAGGGTCCCTACGAGCAGTACTTC
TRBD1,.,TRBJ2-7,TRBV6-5,CASSRSGTGNYEQYF,TGTGCCAGCAGTCGTTCAGGGACAGGGAACTACGAGCAGTACTTC
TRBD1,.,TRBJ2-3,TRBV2,CASKPTGVKADTQYF,TGTGCCAGCAAACCGACAGGGGTGAAGGCGGATACGCAGTATTTT
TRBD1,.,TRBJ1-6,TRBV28,CASSFRDRVNSPLHF,TGTGCCAGCAGTTTCCGGGACAGGGTCAATTCACCCCTCCACTTT
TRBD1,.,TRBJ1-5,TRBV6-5,CACGAGGLQPQHF,TGTGCCTGCGGGGCAGGGGGCTTGCAGCCCCAGCATTTT
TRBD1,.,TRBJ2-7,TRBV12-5,CASGLVVGRGRSSYEQYF,TGTGCTAGTGGTTTGGTGGTGGGCAGGGGGCGAAGCTCCTACGAGCAGTACTTC
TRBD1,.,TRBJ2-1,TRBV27,CASSSPGQGYNEQFF,TGTGCCAGCAGTTCCCCGGGACAGGGCTACAATGAGCAGTTCTTC
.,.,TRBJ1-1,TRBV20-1,CSARGPAEAFF,TGCAGTGCTAGGGGGCCCGCTGAAGCTTTCTTT
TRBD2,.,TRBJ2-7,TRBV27,CASRETGTSGEQYF,TGTGCCAGCAGGGAGACCGGGACTAGCGGGGAGCAGTACTTC
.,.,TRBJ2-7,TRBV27,CASSPPQRLHEQYF,TGTGCCAGCAGTCCCCCCCAGCGTCTCCACGAGCAGTACTTC
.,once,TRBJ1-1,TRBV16,CASSQSTGNTEAFF,TGTGCCAGCAGCCAATCGACGGGGAACACTGAAGCTTTCTTT
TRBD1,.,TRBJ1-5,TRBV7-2,CASSSDRGWFGNQPQHF,TGTGCCAGCAGCTCGGACAGGGGGTGGTTTGGCAATCAGCCCCAGCATTTT
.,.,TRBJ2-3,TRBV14,CASSQGYTQYF,TGTGCCAGCAGCCAGGGCTATACGCAGTATTTT
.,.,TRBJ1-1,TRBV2,CASAVDRTNTEAFF,TGTGCCAGCGCAGTCGACAGAACTAACACTGAAGCTTTCTTT
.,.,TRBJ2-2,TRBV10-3,CATWAGSNTGELFF,TGTGCCACATGGGCGGGGTCGAACACCGGGGAGCTGTTTTTT
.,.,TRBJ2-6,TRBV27,CASSPGRTGANVLTF,TGTGCCAGCTCGCCGGGGAGGACTGGGGCCAACGTCCTGACTTTC
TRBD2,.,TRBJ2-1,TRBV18,CASSPGAGGTYNEQFF,TGTGCCAGCTCACCAGGGGCGGGAGGGACCTACAATGAGCAGTTCTTC
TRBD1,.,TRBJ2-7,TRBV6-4,CASAIGQGYEQYF,TGTGCCAGCGCCATCGGACAGGGCTACGAGCAGTACTTC
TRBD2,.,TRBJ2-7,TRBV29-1,CSVVSPVAPRQPRDRSGSYEQYF,TGCAGCGTTGTATCCCCGGTGGCCCCTCGACAGCCCCGTGACCGTAGCGGGTCCTACGAGCAGTACTTC
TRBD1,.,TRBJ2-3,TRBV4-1,CASSQAHGQGASDTQYF,TGCGCCAGCAGCCAAGCGCATGGACAGGGAGCTTCAGATACGCAGTATTTT
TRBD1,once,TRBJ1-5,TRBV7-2,CASSFSGQGSQPQHF,TGTGCCAGCAGCTTCTCGGGACAGGGGAGTCAGCCCCAGCATTTT
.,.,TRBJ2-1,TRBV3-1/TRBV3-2,CASSRRDLDYEQFF,TGTGCCAGCAGCCGAAGGGACTTAGACTATGAGCAGTTCTTC
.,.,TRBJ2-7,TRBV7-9,CASSFAGGYEQYF,TGTGCCAGCAGCTTTGCGGGCGGTTACGAGCAGTACTTC